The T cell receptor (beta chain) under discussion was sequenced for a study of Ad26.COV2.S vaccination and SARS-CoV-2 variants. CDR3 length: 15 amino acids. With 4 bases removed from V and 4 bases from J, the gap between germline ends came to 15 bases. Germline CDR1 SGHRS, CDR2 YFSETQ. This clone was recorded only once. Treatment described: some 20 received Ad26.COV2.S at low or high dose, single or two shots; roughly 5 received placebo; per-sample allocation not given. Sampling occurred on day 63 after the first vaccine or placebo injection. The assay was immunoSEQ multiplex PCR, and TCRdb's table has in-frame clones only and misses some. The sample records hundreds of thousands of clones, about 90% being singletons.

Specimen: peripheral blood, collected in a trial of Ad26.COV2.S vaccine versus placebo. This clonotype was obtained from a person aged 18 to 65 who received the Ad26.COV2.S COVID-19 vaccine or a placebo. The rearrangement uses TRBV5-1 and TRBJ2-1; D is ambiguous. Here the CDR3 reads CASSPPVYPYNEQFF. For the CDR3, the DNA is TGCGCCAGCAGCCCTCCGGTCTACCCATACAATGAGCAGTTCTTC.